Below, 18 T cell receptor beta chains from the same sample are listed, as sequenced in a study of PD-1 blockade in classical Hodgkin lymphoma. Time point described: cycle 4 day 1 (C4D1), after five to seven weeks of nivolumab. There was relapse after autologous stem cell transplantation in every patient, and there was variation in brentuximab vedotin exposure. Isolation of CD4+ T cells from thawed PBMCs was performed by magnetic negative selection. This table comes from immunoSEQ multiplex PCR, and its TCRdb copy is limited to in-frame clones, with some not included. The profile covers 25,000 or so clones, with around 85% appearing a single time and less than 3% taken by the ten largest. The source was CD4+ T cells from blood, collected before the fourth cycle of nivolumab. These receptors came from a human donor with classical Hodgkin lymphoma.

The chain recombines TRBV4-1 with TRBJ1-2; D not certain. Germline V gene lookup returns CDR1 MGHRA and CDR2 YSYEKL. Trimming pared 0 bases from V and 8 bases from J, leaving 10 bases between. CDR3 size: 13 residues. CDR3 in DNA: TGCGCCAGCAGCCAAGATGAGGTTGGAGGCTACACCTTC. This translates into CASSQDEVGGYTF.

The chain employs TRBV19 and TRBJ2-2; D might be TRBD1 or TRBD2, each matching 6 bases. CDR1 is LNHDA, CDR2 SQIVND, per germline (reference sequence). Trimming removed 1 base from V and 0 bases from J, with 9 bases in between. CDR3 length: 16 residues. CDR3 in amino acids: CASSIGGTSNTGELFF. Written as DNA, the CDR3 is TGTGCCAGTAGTATAGGCGGGACATCGAACACCGGGGAGCTGTTTTTT.

In this sample, this clone turned up once. This chain links TRBV11-2 with TRBJ2-5; TRBD2 matches 7 bases. The CDR3 is 14 amino acids. V shed 5 bases, J shed 6 bases, and the junction held 9 bases outside the gene matches. CDR1 and CDR2 (germline): SGHAT, FQNNGV. Here the CDR3 DNA reads TGTGCCAGCAGCCAATCTACTAGCGAGAAGACCCAGTACTTC. This gives the protein CASSQSTSEKTQYF.

The count of this clone is one. This chain joins TRBV4-3 and TRBJ2-6; D remains unclear. This CDR3 contains 21 residues. The V gene lost 0 bases and the J gene lost 0 bases, with 21 bases spanning the gap. Per germline, CDR1 LGHNA and CDR2 YSLEER. The CDR3 DNA reads as TGCGCCAGCAGCCAAGATCCTATACCGGACCAAACAAGCTCTGGGGCCAACGTCCTGACTTTC. Its translation is CASSQDPIPDQTSSGANVLTF.

The chain carries TRBV5-5 and TRBJ2-7; 10 nucleotides agree with TRBD2. The CDR3 covers 15 residues. CDR1 and CDR2 (germline): SGHKS, YYEKEE (reference sequence). Losses at the gene ends were 1 base for V and 3 bases for J; bases not matched to a gene: 4. The CDR3 nucleotides read TGTGCCAGCAGCTTGTCTAGCGGGGGCCACTACGAGCAGTACTTC. Its translation is CASSLSSGGHYEQYF.

The gene calls are TRBV25-1 and TRBJ1-3; the D is unclear. The CDR3 extends over 14 amino acids. V shed 4 bases and J shed 0 bases, with 7 bases lying between them. Germline V CDR1 and CDR2: MGHDK, SYGVNS. The CDR3 protein is CASSAGGSGNTIYF. The CDR3 DNA sequence: TGTGCCAGCAGTGCAGGAGGCTCTGGAAACACCATATATTTT.

The CDR3 DNA is TGTGCCAGCGGGGAGGTGGTTCTTGGAAATTCACCCCTCCACTTT. As protein: CASGEVVLGNSPLHF. V and J are TRBV27 and TRBJ1-6; D is undetermined. CDR1 MNHEY and CDR2 SMNVEV come from the germline V gene (reference sequence). The V gene lost 8 bases and the J gene lost 7 bases, with 18 bases spanning the gap. The CDR3 loop spans 15 amino acids.

The chain carries TRBV5-1 and TRBJ2-3; D may be TRBD1 or TRBD2 (5 bases each). This CDR3 comprises 15 residues. From germline, CDR1 is SGHRS and CDR2 YFSETQ. Trimming removed 1 base from V and 3 bases from J, with 12 bases in between. DNA for the CDR3: TGCGCCAGCAGCTTGCGAGCTGAGGGGACAGATACGCAGTATTTT. Translation: CASSLRAEGTDTQYF.

The rearrangement links TRBV7-2 to TRBJ2-7, with D maybe TRBD1 (6 bases). Trimming cost V 5 bases and J 6 bases, with 20 bases left between them. The CDR3 is 15 amino acids. Germline lookup yields CDR1 SGHTA and CDR2 FQGNSA. The CDR3 is CASSHITGPLLEQYF. The CDR3 DNA follows: TGTGCCAGCAGCCACATCACAGGGCCCCTCCTCGAGCAGTACTTC.

The V call is TRBV29-1, the J call TRBJ2-7; a possible D gene is TRBD2 (5 bases). Per the germline V gene, CDR1 is SQVTM and CDR2 is ANQGSEA. The CDR3 is 13 residues long. V was trimmed by 5 bases and J by 3 bases, leaving 14 bases between them. CDR3 bases: TGCAGCGTTCTCGGGAACAAGGTCTACGAGCAGTACTTC. This encodes CSVLGNKVYEQYF.

The chain is built from TRBV28 and TRBJ2-5; 9 bases are shared with TRBD1. This CDR3 is 15 amino acids long. The germline V gene encodes CDR1 MDHEN and CDR2 SYDVKM. The V and J ends lost 6 bases and 5 bases, in that order; junction bases with no gene match: 10. The CDR3 here is CASSSGTGLWETQYF. CDR3 coding DNA: TGTGCCAGCAGCTCCGGGACAGGGTTATGGGAGACCCAGTACTTC. The full variable domain, in which reference TRBV28 and TRBJ2-5 provide the parts outside the CDR3, is DVKVTQSSRYLVKRTGEKVFLECVQDMDHENMFWYRQDPGLGLRLIYFSYDVKMKEKGDIPEGYSVSREKKERFSLILESASTNQTSMYLCASSSGTGLWETQYFGPGTRLLVL.

The table lists this clone with a count of one. This chain links TRBV18 with TRBJ2-1; 12 bases map to TRBD2. The CDR3 runs 16 residues. The germline CDR1 and CDR2 sequences are KGHSH and LQKENI. V was pared by 2 bases and J by 4 bases, with 3 bases of the junction left unmatched. The CDR3 loop reads CASSPGLAGGYNEQFF. The CDR3 nucleotides are TGTGCCAGCTCACCAGGTCTAGCGGGAGGGTACAATGAGCAGTTCTTC.

This chain connects TRBV21-1 to TRBJ2-1; the table's D call, TRBD1, was not checked against the DNA. TRBV21-1 is a pseudogene. The length of the CDR3 is 14 residues. CDR3 nucleotide sequence: TGTGCCAGCAGCAAAGGGACAGCCGACAATGAGCAGTTCTTC. Its translation: CASSKGTADNEQFF.

J is TRBJ1-5 and V is TRBV2; D remains ambiguous. CDR3 size: 14 residues. V was trimmed by 1 base and J by 7 bases, leaving 11 bases between them. Germline values: CDR1 SNHLY, CDR2 FYNNEI. The CDR3: CASSEDSLGQPQHF. The CDR3 DNA sequence: TGTGCCAGCAGTGAAGACTCCCTAGGACAGCCCCAGCATTTT. Variable domain in full (rest from reference TRBV2 and TRBJ1-5): EPEVTQTPSHQVTQMGQEVILRCVPISNHLYFYWYRQILGQKVEFLVSFYNNEISEKSEIFDDQFSVERPDGSNFTLKIRSTKLEDSAMYFCASSEDSLGQPQHFGDGTRLSIL.

J is TRBJ1-2 and V is TRBV5-6, with 9 bases that match TRBD1. The CDR3 is 13 residues long. The V and J ends lost 6 bases and 6 bases, in that order; junction bases with no gene match: 6. CDR1 SGHDT and CDR2 YYEEEE come from the germline V gene. CDR3 loop: CASTYRGRDGYTF. In DNA, the CDR3 is TGTGCCAGCACCTACAGGGGGCGGGATGGCTACACCTTC.

This sequence joins TRBV19 and TRBJ2-7; maybe TRBD1 (8 bases). V lost 4 bases to trimming and J lost 2 bases, with 18 bases between them. This CDR3 is built from 16 residues. Germline values: CDR1 LNHDA, CDR2 SQIVND (reference sequence). Here the CDR3 DNA reads TGTGCCAGTAGTACCCTCGGGGGGACAGGTCCCTACGAGCAGTACTTC. This codes for CASSTLGGTGPYEQYF. The variable domain in full, completed from reference TRBV19 and TRBJ2-7, reads DGGITQSPKYLFRKEGQNVTLSCEQNLNHDAMYWYRQDPGQGLRLIYYSQIVNDFQKGDIAEGYSVSREKKESFPLTVTSAQKNPTAFYLCASSTLGGTGPYEQYFGPGTRLTVT.

This clone was recorded only once. The chain joins TRBV20-1 to TRBJ2-5; unclear D gene. Germline lookup yields CDR1 DFQATT and CDR2 SNEGSKA (reference sequence). The CDR3 contains 11 residues. V shed 3 bases and J shed 5 bases, with 7 bases lying between them. The CDR3 DNA is TGCAGTGCTAGGCCCCGGGAGACCCAGTACTTC. Translated, it gives CSARPRETQYF.

The V call is TRBV30, the J call TRBJ2-6; TRBD2 might be the D (5 bases). Germline V gives CDR1 GTSNPN, CDR2 SVGIG (reference sequence). The ends were cut back, 4 bases at V and 2 bases at J, with 18 bases in the middle. This CDR3 is 17 amino acids long. CDR3 sequence (DNA): TGTGCCTGGATCTCGGGGTTCTCCTTAACTGGGGCCAACGTCCTGACTTTC. Translated, it gives CAWISGFSLTGANVLTF. The entire variable domain, with the rest obtained from reference TRBV30 and TRBJ2-6, is as follows: SQTIHQWPATLVQPVGSPLSLECTVEGTSNPNLYWYRQAAGRGLQLLFYSVGIGQISSEVPQNLSASRPQDRQFILSSKKLLLSDSGFYLCAWISGFSLTGANVLTFGAGSRLTVL.